The 26 T cell receptor beta chains given below trace back to one sample, sequenced in a study of blood T cell repertoires in COVID-19. The assay was immunoSEQ multiplex PCR, and TCRdb's table has in-frame clones only and misses some. There are about 350,000 clones in the sample; about 90% occur only once, and 1% lies in the top ten. Material: PBMCs or T cells enriched from blood (not recorded which). The source of these receptors is a woman under 40 who had recovered from COVID-19.

The chain uses TRBV7-2 and TRBJ1-1, with TRBD1 identical over 7 bases. V trimming: 7 bases; J trimming: 8 bases; junction bases outside the gene matches: 7. CDR1 SGHTA and CDR2 FQGNSA come from the germline V gene. The CDR3 has 12 residues. CDR3 sequence: CASIEGATEAFF. As DNA, the CDR3 is TGTGCCAGCATAGAGGGGGCGACGGAAGCTTTCTTT.

The chain combines TRBV27 with TRBJ1-2; 7 bases fit TRBD1. From germline, CDR1 is MNHEY and CDR2 SMNVEV (reference sequence). There are 13 residues in the CDR3. The J segment lost 8 bases and the V segment lost 4 bases, leaving 7 bases of the junction unmatched. CDR3 residues: CASSWRQGGGYTF. The CDR3 coding sequence is TGTGCCAGCAGTTGGAGACAGGGTGGAGGCTACACCTTC.

This sequence joins TRBV6-5 and TRBJ2-7; 9 nucleotides agree with TRBD1. Germline trimming cut 10 bases from V and 5 bases from J; bases unmatched to any gene: 6. The length of the CDR3 is 12 residues. CDR1 and CDR2 (germline): MNHEY, SVGAGI. The CDR3 coding sequence is TGTGCCACAGGGACAGGGCCAAACGAGCAGTACTTC. Residues: CATGTGPNEQYF.

The rearrangement joins TRBV19 to TRBJ1-3; weak D call: TRBD1 (5 bases). This CDR3 has 15 residues. V lost 3 bases and J lost 4, with 13 bases in between. The germline gives CDR1 LNHDA, CDR2 SQIVND (reference sequence). This chain's CDR3 is CASSMEGTAGNTIYF. Here the CDR3 DNA reads TGTGCCAGTAGTATGGAGGGGACCGCAGGAAACACCATATATTTT.

The chain is built from TRBV7-9 and TRBJ2-5; TRBD1 matches at 8 bases. V lost 5 bases and J lost 2; bases outside the gene matches: 7. Germline-derived CDR1 and CDR2 are SEHNR and FQNEAQ (reference sequence). This CDR3 comprises 15 residues. DNA for the CDR3: TGTGCCAGCAGCACAGGGGGGCCGGTACAAGAGACCCAGTACTTC. Amino acids: CASSTGGPVQETQYF.

This clone was seen once. J is TRBJ1-2 and V is TRBV7-9; D perhaps matches TRBD1 (5 bases). The CDR3 covers 16 residues. Germline-derived CDR1 and CDR2 are SEHNR and FQNEAQ (reference sequence). Between the trimmed V and J ends, which lost 0 bases and 5 bases, there was a span of 16 bases. This chain's CDR3 is CASSLARQSPPYGYTF. For the CDR3, the DNA is TGTGCCAGCAGCTTAGCCCGACAGTCCCCCCCTTATGGCTACACCTTC.

This sequence joins TRBV5-1 and TRBJ1-2; a possible D gene is TRBD1 (5 bases). CDR1 is SGHRS, CDR2 YFSETQ, per germline. V was cut by 3 bases and J by 2 bases, with 11 bases left in between. The CDR3 sequence is 14 residues long. CDR3 region: CASSSGIPNYGYTF. CDR3 bases: TGCGCCAGCAGCTCAGGGATACCAAACTATGGCTACACCTTC.

The genes are TRBV27 and TRBJ2-2; D call uncertain. V lost 5 bases, J lost 5 bases, and 3 bases lay in between. This CDR3 contains 11 residues. Germline V gene data show CDR1 as MNHEY and CDR2 as SMNVEV (reference sequence). CDR3 bases: TGTGCCAGCAGTCATACCGGGGAGCTGTTTTTT. It specifies CASSHTGELFF.

V is TRBV4-1 and J is TRBJ2-1, with 9 nucleotides matching TRBD2. Germline CDR1 is MGHRA and CDR2 is YSYEKL. V dropped 1 base and J dropped 8; count of bases not matched to a gene: 6. CDR3 length: 15 amino acids. The DNA for the CDR3 is TGCGCCAGCAGCCAAGGACTAGCGGCGAGCTATGAGCAGTTCTTC. Amino acids: CASSQGLAASYEQFF.

The chain uses TRBV19 and TRBJ2-6; 8 bases line up with TRBD1. CDR1 and CDR2 (germline): LNHDA, SQIVND (reference sequence). The V segment lost 1 base and the J segment 1 base; nucleotides outside the gene matches: 3. The CDR3 loop spans 17 amino acids. CDR3 coding DNA: TGTGCCAGTAGTATAGCAGGGGGCGGTTCTGGGGCCAACGTCCTGACTTTC. Its protein is CASSIAGGGSGANVLTF.

The chain couples TRBV28 to TRBJ1-2, with D unresolved. The germline gives CDR1 MDHEN, CDR2 SYDVKM. Trimming left V 7 bases short and J 5 bases short, with 8 bases between. The CDR3 has 11 residues. The CDR3, as DNA: TGTGCCAGCAACGGTGATTATGGCTACACCTTC. This codes for CASNGDYGYTF.

This clone has just one count. This sequence joins TRBV27 and TRBJ1-1; a weak D match, TRBD1 (5 bases). The V end was cut by 5 bases, the J end by 4 bases, with 20 bases between. The germline V gene has CDR1 MNHEY and CDR2 SMNVEV (reference sequence). The CDR3 extends over 16 amino acids. The CDR3 sequence is CASSPHGGLVITEAFF. In DNA, the CDR3 is TGTGCCAGCAGTCCCCATGGGGGGTTAGTAATCACTGAAGCTTTCTTT.

The chain links TRBV5-1 to TRBJ2-2; D unresolved. This CDR3 spans 15 amino acids. The germline V gene encodes CDR1 SGHRS and CDR2 YFSETQ. V lost 3 bases and J 1 base, leaving 10 bases between the germline ends. CDR3 sequence: CASSSSTLNTGELFF. The CDR3 DNA reads TGCGCCAGCAGCTCTTCGACACTGAACACCGGGGAGCTGTTTTTT.

As DNA, the CDR3 is TGTGCCAGCAGCTTCCAGGGAAACACCATATATTTT. Its translation is CASSFQGNTIYF. The rearrangement links TRBV13 to TRBJ1-3; D is undetermined. The germline CDR1 and CDR2 sequences are PRHDT and FYEKMQ (reference sequence). V was cut by 3 bases and J by 4 bases, with 4 bases left in between. This CDR3 contains 12 residues. The whole variable domain, remainder taken from reference TRBV13 and TRBJ1-3, is AAGVIQSPRHLIKEKRETATLKCYPIPRHDTVYWYQQGPGQDPQFLISFYEKMQSDKGSIPDRFSAQQFSDYHSELNMSSLELGDSALYFCASSFQGNTIYFGEGSWLTVV.

V usage is TRBV4-3 and J usage is TRBJ1-5; 10 bases are a match to TRBD1. The CDR3 covers 15 residues. CDR1 LGHNA and CDR2 YSLEER come from the germline V gene. V was pared by 0 bases and J by 9 bases, with 5 bases of the junction left unmatched. The CDR3 is CASSQDGTGVRPQHF. CDR3 DNA sequence: TGCGCCAGCAGCCAAGACGGGACAGGGGTTCGGCCCCAGCATTTT.

The J gene is TRBJ2-3, the V gene TRBV6-2 or TRBV6-3; possibly TRBD1 for D (5 bases). CDR1 is MNHEY and CDR2 is SVGEGT in the germline V gene. Deletions cut 5 bases from V and 0 bases from J, with 9 bases between. This CDR3 region has 14 residues. DNA for the CDR3: TGTGCCAGCAGTCAGGGCCATAGCACAGATACGCAGTATTTT. This translates into CASSQGHSTDTQYF.

The chain couples TRBV10-3 to TRBJ1-6, with D tentatively TRBD1 (5 bases). With 10 bases removed from V and 0 bases from J, the gap between germline ends came to 10 bases. The CDR3 consists of 14 residues. In germline, CDR1 is ENHRY, CDR2 SYGVKD. The CDR3 DNA follows: TGTGCCAGCCTGGACAACTCCTATAATTCACCCCTCCACTTT. This sequence encodes CASLDNSYNSPLHF.

V is TRBV7-9 and J is TRBJ1-1; 7 positions match TRBD1. With 1 base clipped from V and 5 bases from J, the junction kept 10 bases outside the gene matches. This CDR3 region has 16 residues. Germline V gene data show CDR1 as SEHNR and CDR2 as FQNEAQ (reference sequence). The CDR3 sequence: CASSLGDRGRGTEAFF. CDR3 coding DNA: TGTGCCAGCAGCTTAGGGGACCGGGGCAGGGGGACTGAAGCTTTCTTT.

This chain connects TRBV7-2 to TRBJ1-2; D perhaps matches TRBD1 (5 bases). The CDR3 consists of 15 residues. The germline V gene encodes CDR1 SGHTA and CDR2 FQGNSA. V was shortened by 5 bases and J by 0 bases, with 13 bases between the two germline ends. CDR3: CASSARQLPNYGYTF. CDR3 nucleotide sequence: TGTGCCAGCAGCGCACGACAGTTACCTAACTATGGCTACACCTTC.

The rearrangement links TRBV15 to TRBJ2-5; TRBD2 matches at 7 bases. The CDR3 spans 15 residues. V shed 0 bases and J 1 base; nucleotides not matched to a gene: 2. Germline CDR1 and CDR2: LNHNV and YYDKDF (reference sequence). The CDR3 region is CATSREWGGQETQYF. In DNA form, the CDR3 reads TGTGCCACCAGCAGAGAGTGGGGGGGCCAAGAGACCCAGTACTTC. The full variable domain, in which reference TRBV15 and TRBJ2-5 provide the parts outside the CDR3, is DAMVIQNPRYQVTQFGKPVTLSCSQTLNHNVMYWYQQKSSQAPKLLFHYYDKDFNNEADTPDNFQSRRPNTSFCFLDIRSPGLGDTAMYLCATSREWGGQETQYFGPGTRLLVL.

The V call is TRBV2, the J call TRBJ2-5, with TRBD2 identical over 7 bases. Unmatched junction bases numbered 10, after V lost 2 bases and J lost 4 bases. The CDR3 is made up of 16 amino acids. CDR1 and CDR2 (germline): SNHLY, FYNNEI. CDR3 in amino acids: CASSERLGGVGETQYF. In nucleotides, the CDR3 is TGTGCCAGCAGTGAAAGGTTGGGGGGGGTTGGAGAGACCCAGTACTTC.

The gene calls are TRBV3-1 (or the pseudogene TRBV3-2) and TRBJ2-1; TRBD2 agrees at 9 bases. V lost 4 bases to trimming and J lost 7 bases; unmatched junction nucleotides: 5. The CDR3 is 14 amino acids. Germline CDR1 reads LGHDT; CDR2 reads YNNKEL (reference sequence). For the CDR3, the DNA is TGTGCCAGCAGCCCACCTAGCGGGGTAAATGAGCAGTTCTTC. Protein sequence: CASSPPSGVNEQFF.

The V gene is TRBV5-4, the J gene TRBJ2-3, with TRBD1 identical over 10 bases. The CDR3 totals 17 residues. Germline CDR1 reads SGHNT; CDR2 reads YYREEE (reference sequence). V trimming: 0 bases; J trimming: 2 bases; junction bases outside the gene matches: 6. The CDR3 region is CASSLGQGARLTDTQYF. For the CDR3, the DNA is TGTGCCAGCAGCTTGGGACAGGGGGCTCGTCTCACAGATACGCAGTATTTT. Full variable domain (remainder filled in from reference TRBV5-4 and TRBJ2-3): ETGVTQSPTHLIKTRGQQVTLRCSSQSGHNTVSWYQQALGQGPQFIFQYYREEENGRGNFPPRFSGLQFPNYSSELNVNALELDDSALYLCASSLGQGARLTDTQYFGPGTRLTVL.

This chain uses TRBV9 with TRBJ1-2, with D hard to call. Per the germline V gene, CDR1 is SGDLS and CDR2 is YYNGEE. V lost 3 bases to trimming and J lost 8 bases, with 8 bases between them. This CDR3 has 11 amino acids. DNA for the CDR3: TGTGCCAGCAGCGCCGGTAAAGGCTACACCTTC. Translating gives CASSAGKGYTF.

This sequence joins TRBV19 and TRBJ1-5, with 8 bases lining up with TRBD1. CDR1 is LNHDA, CDR2 SQIVND, per germline (reference sequence). CDR3 size: 16 residues. The J segment lost 1 base and the V segment lost 5 bases, leaving 7 bases of the junction unmatched. As DNA, the CDR3 is TGTGCCAGTAGTGTCCCGACAGGGGTCAGCAATCAGCCCCAGCATTTT. This gives the protein CASSVPTGVSNQPQHF.

CDR3 nucleotides: TGTGCCAGCAGCTCCCGATCGACAAGTTCACCCCTCCACTTT. The encoded protein is CASSSRSTSSPLHF. The chain links TRBV11-2 to TRBJ1-6; D remains ambiguous. The CDR3 has 14 residues. Germline values: CDR1 SGHAT, CDR2 FQNNGV. Trimming took off 4 bases at V and 9 bases at J, with 13 bases between the two ends.